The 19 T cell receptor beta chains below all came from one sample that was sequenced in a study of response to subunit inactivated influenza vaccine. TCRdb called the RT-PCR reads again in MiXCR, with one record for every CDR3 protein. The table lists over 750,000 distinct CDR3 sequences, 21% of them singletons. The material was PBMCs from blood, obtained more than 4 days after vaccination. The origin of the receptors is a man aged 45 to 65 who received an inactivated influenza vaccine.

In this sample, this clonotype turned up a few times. The CDR3 nucleotides read TGTGCCAGCAGCCAAGGGGGGACCCCTGGCAATGAGCAGTTCTTC. It translates to CASSQGGTPGNEQFF. This sequence joins TRBV3-1 and TRBJ2-1; D may match TRBD1 or TRBD2 (5 bases each). Germline-derived CDR1 and CDR2 are LGHDT and YNNKEL (reference sequence). V gave up 1 base and J gave up 6 bases, with 13 bases separating them. The CDR3 spans 15 residues.

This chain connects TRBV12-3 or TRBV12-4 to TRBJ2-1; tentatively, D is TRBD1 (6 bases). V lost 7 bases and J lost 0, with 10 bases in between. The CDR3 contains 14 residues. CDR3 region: CASTDSSSYNEQFF. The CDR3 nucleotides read TGTGCCAGCACGGACAGCAGCTCCTACAATGAGCAGTTCTTC.

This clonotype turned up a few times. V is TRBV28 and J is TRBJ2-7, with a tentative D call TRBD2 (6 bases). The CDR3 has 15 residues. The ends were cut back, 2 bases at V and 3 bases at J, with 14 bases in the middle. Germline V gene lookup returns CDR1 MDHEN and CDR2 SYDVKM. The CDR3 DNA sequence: TGTGCCAGCAGTTTAGGTGGGGGGATGGGCTACGAGCAGTACTTC. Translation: CASSLGGGMGYEQYF.

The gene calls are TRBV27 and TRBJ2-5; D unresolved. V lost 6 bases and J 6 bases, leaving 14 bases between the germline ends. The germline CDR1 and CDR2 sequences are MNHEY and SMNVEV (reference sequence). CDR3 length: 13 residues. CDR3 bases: TGTGCCAGCAGCTCCCAAAGAAGGAAGACCCAGTACTTC. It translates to CASSSQRRKTQYF.

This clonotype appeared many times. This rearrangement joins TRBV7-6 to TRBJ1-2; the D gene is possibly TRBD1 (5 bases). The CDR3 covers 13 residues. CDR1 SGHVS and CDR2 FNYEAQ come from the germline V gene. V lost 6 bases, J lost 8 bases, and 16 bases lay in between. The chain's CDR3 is CASSYQGGGGYTF. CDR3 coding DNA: TGTGCCAGCAGTTACCAGGGTGGAGGAGGCTACACCTTC. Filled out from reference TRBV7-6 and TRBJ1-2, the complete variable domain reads GAGVSQSPRYKVTKRGQDVALRCDPISGHVSLYWYRQALGQGPEFLTYFNYEAQQDKSGLPNDRFSAERPEGSISTLTIQRTEQRDSAMYRCASSYQGGGGYTFGSGTRLTVV.

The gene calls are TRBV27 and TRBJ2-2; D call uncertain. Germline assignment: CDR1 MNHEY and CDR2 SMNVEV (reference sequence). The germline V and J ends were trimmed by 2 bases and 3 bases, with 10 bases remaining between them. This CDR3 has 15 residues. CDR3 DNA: TGTGCCAGCAGTTTAGGTAGCTGGGACACCGGGGAGCTGTTTTTT. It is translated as CASSLGSWDTGELFF.

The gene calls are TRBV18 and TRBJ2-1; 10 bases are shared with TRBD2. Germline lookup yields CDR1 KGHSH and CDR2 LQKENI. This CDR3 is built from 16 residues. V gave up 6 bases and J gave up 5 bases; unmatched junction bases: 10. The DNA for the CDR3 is TGTGCCAGCTCGCTTAATCTAGCGGGGGCCGACAATGAGCAGTTCTTC. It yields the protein CASSLNLAGADNEQFF.

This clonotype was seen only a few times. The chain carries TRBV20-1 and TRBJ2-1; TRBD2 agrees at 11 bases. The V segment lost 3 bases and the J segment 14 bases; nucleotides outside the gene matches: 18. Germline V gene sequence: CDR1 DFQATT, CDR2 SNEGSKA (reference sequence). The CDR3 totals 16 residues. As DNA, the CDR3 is TGCAGTGCTAGGCTAGCGGGAGGAATTCATAGGGATCGGGAGTTCTTC. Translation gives CSARLAGGIHRDREFF.

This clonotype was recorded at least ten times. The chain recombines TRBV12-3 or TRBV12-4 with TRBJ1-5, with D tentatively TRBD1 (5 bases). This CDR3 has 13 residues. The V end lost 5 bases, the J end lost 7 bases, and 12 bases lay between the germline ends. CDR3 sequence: CASSPPGSQPQHF. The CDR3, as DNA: TGTGCCAGCAGTCCCCCAGGGTCCCAGCCCCAGCATTTT.

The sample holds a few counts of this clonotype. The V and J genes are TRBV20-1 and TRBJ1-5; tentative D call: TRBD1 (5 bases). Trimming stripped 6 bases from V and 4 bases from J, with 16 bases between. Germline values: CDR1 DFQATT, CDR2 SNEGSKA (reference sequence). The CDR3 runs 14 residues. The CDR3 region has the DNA TGCAGTGCCCCCAAGGGACGAGAAAATCAGCCCCAGCATTTT. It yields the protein CSAPKGRENQPQHF.

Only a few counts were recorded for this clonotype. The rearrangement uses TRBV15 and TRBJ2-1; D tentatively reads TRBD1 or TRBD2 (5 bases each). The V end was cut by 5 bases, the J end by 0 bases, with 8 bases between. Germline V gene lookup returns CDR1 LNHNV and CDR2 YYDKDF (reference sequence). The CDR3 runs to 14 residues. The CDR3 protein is CATSGGNSYNEQFF. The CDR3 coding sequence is TGTGCCACCAGCGGGGGAAACTCCTACAATGAGCAGTTCTTC.

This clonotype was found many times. CDR3 protein: CASSFSRAYEQYF. In DNA form, the CDR3 reads TGTGCCAGCAGTTTTAGCAGGGCCTACGAGCAGTACTTC. This rearrangement joins TRBV7-2 to TRBJ2-7, with a possible D match to TRBD1 (5 bases). V dropped 6 bases and J dropped 2 bases, with 11 bases sitting between them. Germline lookup yields CDR1 SGHTA and CDR2 FQGNSA. The CDR3 contains 13 residues.

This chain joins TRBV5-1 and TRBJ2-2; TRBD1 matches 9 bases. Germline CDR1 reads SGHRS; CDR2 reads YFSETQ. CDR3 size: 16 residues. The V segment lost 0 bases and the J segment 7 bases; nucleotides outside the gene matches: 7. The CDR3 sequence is CASSLDGTGTGGELFF. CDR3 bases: TGCGCCAGCAGCTTGGATGGGACAGGGACCGGCGGGGAGCTGTTTTTT.

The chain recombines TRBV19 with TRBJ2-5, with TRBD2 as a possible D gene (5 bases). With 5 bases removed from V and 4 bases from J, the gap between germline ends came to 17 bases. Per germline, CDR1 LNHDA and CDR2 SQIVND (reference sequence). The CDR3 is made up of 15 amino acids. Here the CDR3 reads CASSPTKLPSETQYF. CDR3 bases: TGTGCCAGTAGTCCGACTAAACTTCCCTCAGAGACCCAGTACTTC.

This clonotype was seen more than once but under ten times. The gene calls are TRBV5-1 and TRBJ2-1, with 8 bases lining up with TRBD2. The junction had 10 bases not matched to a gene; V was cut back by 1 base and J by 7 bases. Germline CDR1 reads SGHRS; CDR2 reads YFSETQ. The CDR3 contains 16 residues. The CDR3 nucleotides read TGCGCCAGCAGCTTGCAGTACCGGGAGGGCCGGAATGAGCAGTTCTTC. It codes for CASSLQYREGRNEQFF.

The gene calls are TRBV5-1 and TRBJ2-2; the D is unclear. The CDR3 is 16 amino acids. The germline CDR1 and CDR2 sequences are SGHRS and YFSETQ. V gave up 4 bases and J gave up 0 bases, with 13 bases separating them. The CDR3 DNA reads TGCGCCAGCAGCCTACACTTGCAGTCGAACACCGGGGAGCTGTTTTTT. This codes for CASSLHLQSNTGELFF.

CDR3 loop: CASSLNRFLEAFF. The CDR3 region has the DNA TGTGCCAGCAGTTTAAATAGATTCCTTGAAGCTTTCTTT. This chain links TRBV12-3 or TRBV12-4 with TRBJ1-1, with D uncertain. V gave up 2 bases and J gave up 7 bases, with 11 bases separating them. CDR3 length equals 13 residues.

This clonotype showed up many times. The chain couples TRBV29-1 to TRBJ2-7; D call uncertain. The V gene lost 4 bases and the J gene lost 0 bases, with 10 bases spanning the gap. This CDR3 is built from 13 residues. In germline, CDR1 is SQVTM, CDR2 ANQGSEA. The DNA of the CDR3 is TGCAGCGTTGCCCCGCGTCTCTCCTACGAGCAGTACTTC. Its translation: CSVAPRLSYEQYF.

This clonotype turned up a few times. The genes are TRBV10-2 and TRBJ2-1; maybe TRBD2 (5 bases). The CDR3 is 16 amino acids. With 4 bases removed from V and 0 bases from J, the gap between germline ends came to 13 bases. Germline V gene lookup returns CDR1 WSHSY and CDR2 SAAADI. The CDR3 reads CASSGISASSYNEQFF. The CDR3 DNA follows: TGCGCCAGCAGTGGAATTAGCGCGAGCTCCTACAATGAGCAGTTCTTC.